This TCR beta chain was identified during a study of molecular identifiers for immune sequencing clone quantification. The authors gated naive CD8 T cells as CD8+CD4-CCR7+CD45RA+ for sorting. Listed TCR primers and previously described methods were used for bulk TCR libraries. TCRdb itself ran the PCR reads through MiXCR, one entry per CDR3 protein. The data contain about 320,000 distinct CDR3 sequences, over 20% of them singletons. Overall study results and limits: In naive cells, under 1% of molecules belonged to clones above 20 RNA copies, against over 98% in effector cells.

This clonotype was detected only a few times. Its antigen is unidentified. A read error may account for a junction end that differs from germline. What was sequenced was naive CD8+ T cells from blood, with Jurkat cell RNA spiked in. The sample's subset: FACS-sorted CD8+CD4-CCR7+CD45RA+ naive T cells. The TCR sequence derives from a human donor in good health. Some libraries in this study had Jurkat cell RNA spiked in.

As DNA, the CDR3 is TGTGCCTGGAGTGTGACTTCAACTAATGAAAAACTGCTTTTT. It specifies CAWSVTSTNEKLLF. The chain employs TRBV30 and TRBJ1-4; D unresolved. The CDR3 contains 14 residues. Germline CDR1 GTSNPN, CDR2 SVGIG (reference sequence).